This T cell receptor beta chain originates from a study of cytomegalovirus exposure and HLA in healthy donors. V lost 1 base and J lost 0; bases outside the gene matches: 13. Germline V gene lookup returns CDR1 SQVTM and CDR2 ANQGSEA. This CDR3 is 20 amino acids long. This clone appeared a single time. Generated by immunoSEQ multiplex PCR, the TCRdb table keeps only in-frame clones and is missing some. The data hold 100,000 to 150,000 clones, with about 88% observed a single time. Sequencing was carried out using PBMCs. The chain has TRBV29-1 and TRBJ2-6; 9 nucleotides align to TRBD1. The clonotype comes from a man aged 25-45 years in good health and CMV-seronegative. CDR3 nucleotide sequence: TGCAGCGTTGAAGTTAGGGGACAGGGTCTCCTCCACTCTGGGGCCAACGTCCTGACTTTC. This sequence encodes CSVEVRGQGLLHSGANVLTF.